This TCR beta chain was documented in a study of T cell changes during pregnancy in multiple sclerosis. Libraries were prepared by immunoSEQ multiplex PCR; TCRdb keeps only in-frame clonotypes and omits some of them. The profile shows under 55,000 clones, 94% of them singletons. With 7 bases clipped from V and 7 bases from J, the junction kept 8 bases outside the gene matches. Germline assignment: CDR1 SGHRS and CDR2 YFSETQ. This CDR3 comprises 14 residues. The J gene is TRBJ1-4, the V gene TRBV5-1, with TRBD1 matching over 9 bases. Sequencing was performed on CD4+ T cells from peripheral blood mononuclear cells, taken in the third trimester of pregnancy. The sequence derives from a female donor with multiple sclerosis, enrolled in a pregnancy study. CDR3 sequence (DNA): TGCGCCAGCCACACCGGGACAGGGAGTGAAAAACTGTTTTTT. It encodes CASHTGTGSEKLFF. The full variable domain, its missing parts supplied by reference TRBV5-1 and TRBJ1-4, is KAGVTQTPRYLIKTRGQQVTLSCSPISGHRSVSWYQQTPGQGLQFLFEYFSETQRNKGNFPGRFSGRQFSNSRSEMNVSTLELGDSALYLCASHTGTGSEKLFFGSGTQLSVL.